Listed below are T cell receptor beta chains from one sample, sequenced in a study of blood T cell repertoires in COVID-19. Only in-frame clones appear in the TCRdb table, and some are missing; sequencing was by immunoSEQ multiplex PCR. The data show roughly 460,000 clones, roughly 90% seen once. The specimen was peripheral blood. Source of these receptors: a man in his late teens or twenties with COVID-19, enrolled during active disease. CDR3s include the opening cysteine and the closing phenylalanine or tryptophan. The D gene is left open where the match is weak. Clone size is shown for a subset of rows, as once, few, many or a class of expanded clone.

size: NA; V: TRBV2; J: TRBJ2-1; D: TRBD1; CDR3: CASFRDRKYYNEQFF; DNA: TGTGCCAGCTTTAGGGACAGAAAGTACTACAATGAGCAGTTCTTC
size: NA; V: TRBV27; J: TRBJ2-7; D: TRBD1; CDR3: CASSLRGTGDSYEQYF; DNA: TGTGCCAGCAGTTTACGGGGGACAGGGGACTCCTACGAGCAGTACTTC
size: NA; V: TRBV6-5; J: TRBJ1-5; D: NA; CDR3: CASSQQDGNQPQHF; DNA: TGTGCCAGCAGTCAACAGGATGGCAATCAGCCCCAGCATTTT
size: NA; V: TRBV7-2; J: TRBJ2-3; D: NA; CDR3: CASSFLATQYF; DNA: TGTGCCAGCAGCTTTTTAGCCACGCAGTATTTT
size: NA; V: TRBV24-1; J: TRBJ2-5; D: TRBD1; CDR3: CATSDRDRGRETQYF; DNA: TGTGCCACCAGTGACCGGGACAGGGGCCGGGAGACCCAGTACTTC
size: NA; V: TRBV11-2; J: TRBJ1-3; D: TRBD1; CDR3: CASSLDQGQGKRNTIYF; DNA: TGTGCCAGCAGCTTAGATCAAGGACAGGGAAAGAGAAACACCATATATTTT
size: NA; V: TRBV15; J: TRBJ2-2; D: NA; CDR3: CATSRERESTGELFF; DNA: TGTGCCACCAGCAGAGAACGGGAAAGCACCGGGGAGCTGTTTTTT
size: NA; V: TRBV7-2; J: TRBJ2-1; D: TRBD2; CDR3: CASSFSGRANHEQFF; DNA: TGTGCCAGCAGCTTTAGCGGGAGGGCCAACCATGAGCAGTTCTTC
size: NA; V: TRBV19; J: TRBJ1-5; D: NA; CDR3: CASMGWGGSNQPQHF; DNA: TGTGCCAGTATGGGGTGGGGGGGCAGCAATCAGCCCCAGCATTTT
size: NA; V: TRBV6-5; J: TRBJ2-1; D: TRBD2; CDR3: CASSYGTSGYNEQFF; DNA: TGTGCCAGCAGCTACGGGACTAGCGGTTACAATGAGCAGTTCTTC
size: NA; V: TRBV19; J: TRBJ2-3; D: TRBD2; CDR3: CASSMSLSGGTDTQYF; DNA: TGTGCCAGTAGTATGTCCCTTAGCGGGGGAACAGATACGCAGTATTTT
size: NA; V: TRBV6-5; J: TRBJ1-5; D: TRBD1; CDR3: CASKGQGAQPQHF; DNA: TGTGCCAGCAAGGGACAGGGGGCTCAGCCCCAGCATTTT
size: NA; V: TRBV21-1; J: TRBJ1-1; D: NA; CDR3: CASSKADLTGENTEAFF; DNA: TGTGCCAGCAGCAAAGCCGATCTGACAGGCGAGAACACTGAAGCTTTCTTT
size: NA; V: TRBV19; J: TRBJ1-5; D: NA; CDR3: CASSIVQGKYRPQHF; DNA: TGTGCCAGTAGTATCGTGCAGGGGAAGTATCGCCCCCAGCATTTT
size: few; V: TRBV5-1; J: TRBJ1-5; D: NA; CDR3: CASSVTCDYSNQPQHF; DNA: TGCGCCAGCAGCGTCACTTGTGACTATAGCAATCAGCCCCAGCATTTT
size: NA; V: TRBV6-4; J: TRBJ2-1; D: TRBD2; CDR3: CASSGISGGYNEQFF; DNA: TGTGCCAGCAGTGGAATTAGCGGGGGCTACAATGAGCAGTTCTTC
size: NA; V: TRBV13; J: TRBJ2-3; D: NA; CDR3: CASSLGTGTDTQYF; DNA: TGTGCCAGCAGCTTAGGGACAGGCACAGATACGCAGTATTTT
size: NA; V: TRBV28; J: TRBJ2-7; D: TRBD2; CDR3: CAARSRGGVLTYEQYF; DNA: TGTGCCGCCAGGAGCCGGGGGGGCGTTCTTACCTACGAGCAGTACTTC
size: NA; V: TRBV4-1; J: TRBJ2-2; D: NA; CDR3: CASSQAPNRESGELFF; DNA: TGCGCCAGCAGCCAAGCCCCAAACCGGGAGAGCGGGGAGCTGTTTTTT
size: NA; V: TRBV2; J: TRBJ2-7; D: NA; CDR3: CASSDFAYEQYF; DNA: TGTGCCAGCAGTGACTTCGCCTACGAGCAGTACTTC
size: once; V: TRBV5-5; J: TRBJ2-2; D: NA; CDR3: CASSSAGPNTGELFF; DNA: TGTGCCAGCAGCTCGGCAGGGCCCAACACCGGGGAGCTGTTTTTT
size: NA; V: TRBV5-6; J: TRBJ2-4; D: NA; CDR3: CASSLRVTGVKNIQYF; DNA: TGTGCCAGCAGCTTGCGGGTAACGGGGGTCAAAAACATTCAGTACTTC
size: NA; V: TRBV12-5; J: TRBJ2-1; D: TRBD2; CDR3: CASGLTAGPMGGNEQFF; DNA: TGTGCTAGTGGTTTGACAGCGGGGCCAATGGGTGGCAATGAGCAGTTCTTC
size: NA; V: TRBV5-4; J: TRBJ1-2; D: NA; CDR3: CASSLAGKDYGYTF; DNA: TGTGCCAGCAGCTTGGCGGGGAAGGACTATGGCTACACCTTC
size: NA; V: TRBV6-4; J: TRBJ2-3; D: NA; CDR3: CASSGGPASADTQYF; DNA: TGTGCCAGCAGTGGGGGGCCAGCCAGCGCGGATACGCAGTATTTT
size: NA; V: TRBV7-3; J: TRBJ2-3; D: TRBD2; CDR3: CASSVSGSRTDTQYF; DNA: TGTGCCAGCAGCGTTAGCGGGAGTAGGACAGATACGCAGTATTTT
size: NA; V: TRBV27; J: TRBJ2-7; D: TRBD2; CDR3: CASSSGLALEQYF; DNA: TGTGCCAGCAGTTCCGGACTAGCTCTCGAGCAGTACTTC
size: NA; V: TRBV19; J: TRBJ1-2; D: NA; CDR3: CASSHPTNYGYTF; DNA: TGTGCCAGTAGTCACCCTACTAACTATGGCTACACCTTC
size: NA; V: TRBV3-1/TRBV3-2; J: TRBJ2-5; D: TRBD2; CDR3: CASSHPGLAGGPGETQYF; DNA: TGTGCCAGCAGCCATCCTGGACTAGCGGGAGGGCCGGGAGAGACCCAGTACTTC